One and the same sample provided the 13 T cell receptor beta chains below, sequenced in a study of CD8 T cell repertoires and HIV-1 epitope variants. For these receptors, no antigen is known. This table comes from immunoSEQ multiplex PCR, and its TCRdb copy is limited to in-frame clones, with some not included. The sample lists 2,100 or so clones, around 70% occurring once. The specimen sequenced was cultured CD8+ T cells derived from PBMCs. The source is a male donor with HIV.

V is TRBV9 and J is TRBJ1-3; maybe TRBD1 (6 bases). V shed 3 bases and J shed 4 bases, with 17 bases lying between them. The CDR3 totals 16 residues. CDR1 and CDR2 from the germline V gene are SGDLS and YYNGEE. The CDR3 protein is CASSGLQGGPGNTIYF. CDR3 DNA: TGTGCCAGCAGCGGATTACAGGGTGGCCCGGGAAACACCATATATTTT. The whole variable domain, filled in from reference TRBV9 and TRBJ1-3, reads DSGVTQTPKHLITATGQRVTLRCSPRSGDLSVYWYQQSLDQGLQFLIQYYNGEERAKGNILERFSAQQFPDLHSELNLSSLELGDSALYFCASSGLQGGPGNTIYFGEGSWLTVV.

A note on this clone: A junction boundary mismatches the germline segment, possibly from a read error. The chain links TRBV7-7 to TRBJ2-1, with TRBD1 identical over 10 bases. CDR1 and CDR2 from the germline V gene are SSHAT and FNYEAQ (reference sequence). The CDR3 consists of 18 residues. The CDR3: CASSLRGQGPHPYNEQFF. The CDR3, as DNA: TGTGCTAGCAGCTTAAGGGGACAGGGGCCTCACCCCTACAATGAGCAGTTCTTC.

This chain links TRBV28 with TRBJ2-2, with D possibly TRBD1 on 5 matching bases. Germline V gene lookup returns CDR1 MDHEN and CDR2 SYDVKM. This CDR3 is 17 amino acids long. The V end was cut by 4 bases, the J end by 4 bases, with 19 bases between. This chain's CDR3 is CASSSWTKKGITGELFF. CDR3 coding DNA: TGTGCCAGCAGTTCCTGGACAAAAAAGGGGATCACCGGGGAGCTGTTTTTT.

The V call is TRBV7-9, the J call TRBJ2-1, with 9 nucleotides matching TRBD1. CDR3 length: 12 residues. Germline V gene data show CDR1 as SEHNR and CDR2 as FQNEAQ (reference sequence). V lost 5 bases and J lost 8; bases outside the gene matches: 1. The CDR3 region is CASSGTGYEQFF. For the CDR3, the DNA is TGTGCCAGCAGCGGGACAGGGTATGAGCAGTTCTTC. The full variable domain, its missing parts supplied by reference TRBV7-9 and TRBJ2-1, is DTGVSQNPRHKITKRGQNVTFRCDPISEHNRLYWYRQTLGQGPEFLTYFQNEAQLEKSRLLSDRFSAERPKGSFSTLEIQRTEQGDSAMYLCASSGTGYEQFFGPGTRLTVL.

This rearrangement joins TRBV10-2 to TRBJ1-5; D not resolved. V was cut by 2 bases and J by 7 bases, with 9 bases left in between. Germline V gene sequence: CDR1 WSHSY, CDR2 SAAADI. The CDR3 is 13 residues long. CDR3 in DNA: TGCGCCAGCAGTGAGGGAGTGGGACAGCCCCAGCATTTT. Translated, it gives CASSEGVGQPQHF.

This clone has just one count. The CDR3 here is CASSLGDRGTKNIQYF. In DNA, the CDR3 is TGTGCCAGCAGCTTGGGGGACAGGGGGACCAAAAACATTCAGTACTTC. The V gene is TRBV5-4, the J gene TRBJ2-4; 11 bases fit TRBD1. There are 16 residues in the CDR3. Germline trimming cut 0 bases from V and 2 bases from J; bases unmatched to any gene: 1. Germline-derived CDR1 and CDR2 are SGHNT and YYREEE (reference sequence). Supplemented by reference TRBV5-4 and TRBJ2-4, the full variable domain reads ETGVTQSPTHLIKTRGQQVTLRCSSQSGHNTVSWYQQALGQGPQFIFQYYREEENGRGNFPPRFSGLQFPNYSSELNVNALELDDSALYLCASSLGDRGTKNIQYFGAGTRLSVL.

V is TRBV5-6 and J is TRBJ1-1; TRBD1 agrees at 7 bases. V was clipped by 0 bases and J by 4 bases; unmatched bases: 3. The CDR3 runs 14 residues. Germline lookup yields CDR1 SGHDT and CDR2 YYEEEE. CDR3: CASSLGTGFTEAFF. CDR3 in DNA: TGTGCCAGCAGCTTGGGGACAGGCTTCACTGAAGCTTTCTTT.

V usage is TRBV30 and J usage is TRBJ2-1; the D gene is possibly TRBD1 (6 bases). Germline CDR1 is GTSNPN and CDR2 is SVGIG (reference sequence). Trimming cost V 1 base and J 13 bases, with 14 bases left between them. The CDR3 contains 12 residues. The CDR3 DNA sequence: TGTGCCTGGAGTGAGGGGGAACAGCTCCAGTTCTTC. It specifies CAWSEGEQLQFF.

The J gene is TRBJ2-7, the V gene TRBV5-8, with 8 bases fitting TRBD2. CDR3 length: 13 residues. CDR1 is SGHTS, CDR2 YDEGEE, per germline. Germline trimming cut 0 bases from V and 9 bases from J; bases unmatched to any gene: 5. The CDR3 coding sequence is TGTGCCAGCAGCTTGGGGCGGGGGGCCAGGCAGTACTTC. It specifies CASSLGRGARQYF.

Within the sample, this clone is hyperexpanded. The rearrangement uses TRBV7-2 and TRBJ2-7, with 7 bases matching TRBD1. Trimming removed 3 bases from V and 7 bases from J; junction bases left unmatched: 9. Looked up from germline, CDR1 is SGHTA and CDR2 is FQGNSA. This CDR3 spans 14 amino acids. The CDR3 coding sequence is TGTGCCAGCAGCTTGGGACAGTACCTTCGTGAGCAGTACTTC. It is translated as CASSLGQYLREQYF.

This rearrangement joins TRBV7-3 to TRBJ2-3, with TRBD1 matching 7 bases. The CDR3 extends over 16 amino acids. Germline V gene data show CDR1 as SGHTA and CDR2 as FQGTGA. Trimming removed 2 bases from V and 1 base from J; junction bases left unmatched: 6. CDR3 protein: CASSLRAGGGTDTQYF. The DNA of the CDR3 is TGTGCCAGCAGCTTACGAGCAGGGGGAGGCACAGATACGCAGTATTTT.

The J gene is TRBJ2-3, the V gene TRBV7-9, with TRBD2 matching over 11 bases. CDR3 length: 16 amino acids. Germline assignment: CDR1 SEHNR and CDR2 FQNEAQ (reference sequence). V shed 5 bases and J 0 bases; nucleotides not matched to a gene: 4. The CDR3 nucleotides are TGTGCCAGCAGCCTATGGACTAGCGGGAGCACAGATACGCAGTATTTT. The encoded protein is CASSLWTSGSTDTQYF.

As concerns this clone: Other nucleotide sequences from this sample produce the same CDR3. The V call is TRBV27, the J call TRBJ1-5; 9 bases are a match to TRBD1. Germline trimming cut 5 bases from V and 4 bases from J; bases unmatched to any gene: 0. This CDR3 is built from 13 residues. CDR1 MNHEY and CDR2 SMNVEV come from the germline V gene (reference sequence). CDR3 sequence reads: CASSGTGNQPQHF. Here the CDR3 DNA reads TGTGCCAGCAGTGGGACAGGGAATCAGCCCCAGCATTTT.